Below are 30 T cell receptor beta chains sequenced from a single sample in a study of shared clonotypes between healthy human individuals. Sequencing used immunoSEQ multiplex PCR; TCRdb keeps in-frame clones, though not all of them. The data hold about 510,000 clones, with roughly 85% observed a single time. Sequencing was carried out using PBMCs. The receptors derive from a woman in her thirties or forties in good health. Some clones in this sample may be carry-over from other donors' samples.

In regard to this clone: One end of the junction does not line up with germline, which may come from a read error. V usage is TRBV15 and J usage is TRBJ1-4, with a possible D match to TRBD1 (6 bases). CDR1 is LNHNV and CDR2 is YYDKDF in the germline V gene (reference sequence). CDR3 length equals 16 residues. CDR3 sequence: CATSRDPGGASEKLFF. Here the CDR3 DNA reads TGTGCCACCAGCCGAGACCCCGGGGGGGCCTCTGAAAAACTGTTTTTT.

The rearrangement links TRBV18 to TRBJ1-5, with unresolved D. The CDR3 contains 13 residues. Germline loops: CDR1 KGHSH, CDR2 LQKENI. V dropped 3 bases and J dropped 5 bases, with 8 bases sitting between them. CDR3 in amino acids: CASSPDYDQPQHF. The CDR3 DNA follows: TGTGCCAGCTCACCGGACTACGATCAGCCCCAGCATTTT.

In DNA, the CDR3 is TGCGCCAGCAGCTTGGGACCCGGGTACAGGGATGTTACCGGGGAGCTGTTTTTT. The encoded protein is CASSLGPGYRDVTGELFF. The J gene is TRBJ2-2, the V gene TRBV5-1, with a tentative D call TRBD1 (6 bases). CDR3 length: 18 residues. Germline-derived CDR1 and CDR2 are SGHRS and YFSETQ. Trimming stripped 0 bases from V and 5 bases from J, with 20 bases between.

The CDR3 bases are TGTGCCAGCAGCTTGGTGTTAGAGACCTACGAGCAGTACTTC. It encodes CASSLVLETYEQYF. V and J are TRBV5-8 and TRBJ2-7; D is undetermined. Germline CDR1 reads SGHTS; CDR2 reads YDEGEE. Trimming stripped 0 bases from V and 2 bases from J, with 9 bases between. The CDR3 runs to 14 residues.

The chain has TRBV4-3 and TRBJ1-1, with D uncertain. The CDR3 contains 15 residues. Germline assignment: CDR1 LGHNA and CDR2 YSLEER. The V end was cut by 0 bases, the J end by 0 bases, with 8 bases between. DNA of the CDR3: TGCGCCAGCAGCCAAGATATCGGCATGAACACTGAAGCTTTCTTT. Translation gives CASSQDIGMNTEAFF.

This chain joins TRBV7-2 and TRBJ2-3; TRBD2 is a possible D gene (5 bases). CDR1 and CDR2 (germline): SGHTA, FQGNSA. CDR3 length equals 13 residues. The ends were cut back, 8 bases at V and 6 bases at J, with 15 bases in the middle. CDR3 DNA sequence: TGTGCCAGCGCATACCGGACTTCCGATACGCAGTATTTT. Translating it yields CASAYRTSDTQYF.

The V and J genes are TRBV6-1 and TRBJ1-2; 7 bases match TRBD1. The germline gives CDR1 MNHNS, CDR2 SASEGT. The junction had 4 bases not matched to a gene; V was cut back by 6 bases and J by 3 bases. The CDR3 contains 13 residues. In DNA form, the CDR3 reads TGTGCCAGCAGGGGGGGACAGCACTATGGCTACACCTTC. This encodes CASRGGQHYGYTF.

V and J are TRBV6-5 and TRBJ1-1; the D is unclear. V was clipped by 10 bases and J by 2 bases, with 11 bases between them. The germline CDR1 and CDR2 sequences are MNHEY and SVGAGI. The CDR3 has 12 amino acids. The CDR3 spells CATGFTNTEAFF. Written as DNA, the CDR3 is TGTGCCACGGGGTTCACCAACACTGAAGCTTTCTTT.

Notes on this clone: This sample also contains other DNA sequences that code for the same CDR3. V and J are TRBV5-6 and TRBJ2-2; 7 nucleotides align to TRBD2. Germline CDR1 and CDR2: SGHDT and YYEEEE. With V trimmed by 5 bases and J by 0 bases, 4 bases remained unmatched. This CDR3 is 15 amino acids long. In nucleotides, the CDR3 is TGTGCCAGCAGTTTGCTAGCGGCGAACACCGGGGAGCTGTTTTTT. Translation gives CASSLLAANTGELFF.

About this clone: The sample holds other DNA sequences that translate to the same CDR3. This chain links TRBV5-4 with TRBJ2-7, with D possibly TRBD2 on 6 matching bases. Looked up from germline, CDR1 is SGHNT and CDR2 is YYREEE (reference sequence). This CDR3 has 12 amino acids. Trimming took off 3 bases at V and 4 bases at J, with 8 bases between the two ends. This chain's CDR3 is CASSWGGYEQYF. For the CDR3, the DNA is TGTGCCAGCAGCTGGGGAGGATACGAGCAGTACTTC.

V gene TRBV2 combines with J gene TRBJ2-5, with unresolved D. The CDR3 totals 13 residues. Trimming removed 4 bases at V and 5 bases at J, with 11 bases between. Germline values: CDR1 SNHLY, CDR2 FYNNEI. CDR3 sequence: CASSAPDRETQYF. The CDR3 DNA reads TGTGCCAGCAGTGCCCCCGACCGGGAGACCCAGTACTTC.

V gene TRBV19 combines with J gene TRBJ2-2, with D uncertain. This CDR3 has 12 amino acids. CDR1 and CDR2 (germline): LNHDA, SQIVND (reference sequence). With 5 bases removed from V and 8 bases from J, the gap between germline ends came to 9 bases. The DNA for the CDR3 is TGTGCCAGTAGTCTCCTCCATGGGGAGCTGTTTTTT. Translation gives CASSLLHGELFF.

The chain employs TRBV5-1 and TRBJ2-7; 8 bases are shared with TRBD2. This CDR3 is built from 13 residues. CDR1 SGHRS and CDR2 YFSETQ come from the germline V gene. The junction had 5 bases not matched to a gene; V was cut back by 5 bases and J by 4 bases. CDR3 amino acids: CASSFTSGYEQYF. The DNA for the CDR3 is TGCGCCAGCAGTTTTACTAGCGGATACGAGCAGTACTTC.

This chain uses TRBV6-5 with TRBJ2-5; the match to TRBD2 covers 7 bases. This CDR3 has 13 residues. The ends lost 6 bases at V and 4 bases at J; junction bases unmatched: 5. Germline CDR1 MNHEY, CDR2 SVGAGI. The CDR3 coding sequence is TGTGCCAGCAGGCGCGGGAGTGGAGAGACCCAGTACTTC. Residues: CASRRGSGETQYF.

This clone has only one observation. Here the CDR3 reads CASSFSPDSPLHF. CDR3 in DNA: TGTGCCAGCAGTTTCAGCCCTGATTCACCCCTCCACTTT. The chain uses TRBV27 and TRBJ1-6; unclear D gene. CDR1 is MNHEY and CDR2 is SMNVEV in the germline V gene (reference sequence). Trimming took 3 bases from V and 8 from J, leaving 8 bases between them. The CDR3 runs 13 residues.

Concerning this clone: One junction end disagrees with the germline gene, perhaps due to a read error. DNA for the CDR3: TGTGCTAGCAGCTTGGGGGACCAAGAGACCCAGTACTTC. Protein: CASSLGDQETQYF. V and J are TRBV7-7 and TRBJ2-5, with D perhaps being TRBD1 or TRBD2 (5 bases each). This CDR3 contains 13 residues. Germline CDR1 is SSHAT and CDR2 is FNYEAQ (reference sequence). Drawing the rest from reference TRBV7-7 and TRBJ2-5, the complete variable domain is GAGVSQSPRYKVTKRGQDVTLRCDPISSHATLYWYQQALGQGPEFLTYFNYEAQPDKSGLPSDRFSAERPEGSISTLTIQRTEQRDSAMYRCASSLGDQETQYFGPGTRLLVL.

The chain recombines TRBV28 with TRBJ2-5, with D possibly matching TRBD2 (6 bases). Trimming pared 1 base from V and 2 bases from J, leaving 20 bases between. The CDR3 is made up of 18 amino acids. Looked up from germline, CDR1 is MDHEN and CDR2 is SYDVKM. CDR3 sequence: CASSLFGDSYRGQETQYF. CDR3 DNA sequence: TGTGCCAGCAGTTTATTTGGGGACTCCTACCGAGGACAAGAGACCCAGTACTTC.

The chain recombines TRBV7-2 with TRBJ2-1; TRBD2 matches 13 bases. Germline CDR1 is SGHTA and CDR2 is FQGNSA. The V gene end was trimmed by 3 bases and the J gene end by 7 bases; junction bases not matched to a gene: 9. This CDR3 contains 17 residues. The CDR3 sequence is CASSFSGTSGTYNEQFF. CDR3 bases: TGTGCCAGCAGCTTTTCCGGGACTAGCGGGACTTATAATGAGCAGTTCTTC.

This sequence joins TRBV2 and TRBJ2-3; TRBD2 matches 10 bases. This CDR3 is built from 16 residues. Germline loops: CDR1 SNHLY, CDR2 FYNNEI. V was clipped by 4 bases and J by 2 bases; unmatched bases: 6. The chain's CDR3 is CASSVRTSGNTDTQYF. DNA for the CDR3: TGTGCCAGCAGTGTTAGGACTAGCGGTAACACAGATACGCAGTATTTT.

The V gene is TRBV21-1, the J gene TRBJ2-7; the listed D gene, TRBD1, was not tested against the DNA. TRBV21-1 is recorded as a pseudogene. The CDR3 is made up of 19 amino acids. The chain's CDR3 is CASSVDRDITPVVHYEQYF. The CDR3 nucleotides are TGTGCCAGCAGCGTAGACCGGGACATTACCCCAGTGGTTCACTACGAGCAGTACTTC.

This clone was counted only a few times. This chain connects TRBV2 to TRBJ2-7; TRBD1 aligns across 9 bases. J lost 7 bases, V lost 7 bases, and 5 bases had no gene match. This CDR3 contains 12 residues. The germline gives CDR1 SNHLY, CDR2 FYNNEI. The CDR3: CASTQGAGEQYF. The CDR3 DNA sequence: TGTGCCAGCACACAGGGGGCGGGTGAGCAGTACTTC.

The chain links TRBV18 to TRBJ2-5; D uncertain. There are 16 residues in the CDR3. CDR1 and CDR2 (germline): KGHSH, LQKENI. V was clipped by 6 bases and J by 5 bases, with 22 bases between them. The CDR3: CASSTSPPVWAETQYF. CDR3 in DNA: TGTGCCAGCTCCACCTCACCGCCGGTGTGGGCGGAGACCCAGTACTTC.

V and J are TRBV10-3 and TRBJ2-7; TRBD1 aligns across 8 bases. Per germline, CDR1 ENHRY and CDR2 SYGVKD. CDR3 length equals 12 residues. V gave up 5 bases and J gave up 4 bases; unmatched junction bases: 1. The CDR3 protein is CAISQGAYEQYF. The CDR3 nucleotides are TGTGCCATCAGTCAGGGGGCTTACGAGCAGTACTTC.

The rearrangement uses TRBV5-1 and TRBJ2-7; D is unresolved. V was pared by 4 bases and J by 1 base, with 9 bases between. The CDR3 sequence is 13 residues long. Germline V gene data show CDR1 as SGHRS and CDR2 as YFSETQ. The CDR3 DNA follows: TGCGCCAGCAGCCCGTGGGGATCCTACGAGCAGTACTTC. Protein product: CASSPWGSYEQYF.

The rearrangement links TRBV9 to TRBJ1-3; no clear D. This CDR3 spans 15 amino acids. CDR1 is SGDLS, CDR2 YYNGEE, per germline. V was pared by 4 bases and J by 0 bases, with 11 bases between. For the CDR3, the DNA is TGTGCCAGCAGCCCTGCCGGGAACTCTGGAAACACCATATATTTT. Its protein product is CASSPAGNSGNTIYF.

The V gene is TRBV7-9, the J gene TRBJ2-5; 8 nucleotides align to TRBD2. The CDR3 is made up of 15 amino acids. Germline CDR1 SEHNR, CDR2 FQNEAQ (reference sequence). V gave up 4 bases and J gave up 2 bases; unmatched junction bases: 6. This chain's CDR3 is CASSSRGGLQETQYF. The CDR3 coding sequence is TGTGCCAGCAGCTCCCGGGGGGGACTACAAGAGACCCAGTACTTC.

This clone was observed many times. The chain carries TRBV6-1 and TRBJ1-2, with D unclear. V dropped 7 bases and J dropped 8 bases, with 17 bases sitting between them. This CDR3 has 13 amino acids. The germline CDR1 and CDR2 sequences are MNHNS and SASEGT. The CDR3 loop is CASNPGEGSGYTF. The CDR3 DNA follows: TGTGCCAGCAACCCGGGCGAAGGGTCGGGCTACACCTTC.

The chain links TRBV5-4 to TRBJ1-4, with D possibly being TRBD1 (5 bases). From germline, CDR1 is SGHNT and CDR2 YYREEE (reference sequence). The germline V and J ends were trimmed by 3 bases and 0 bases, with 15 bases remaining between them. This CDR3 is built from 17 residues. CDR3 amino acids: CASSSMNTGSTNEKLFF. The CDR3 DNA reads TGTGCCAGCAGCTCTATGAATACAGGATCAACTAATGAAAAACTGTTTTTT. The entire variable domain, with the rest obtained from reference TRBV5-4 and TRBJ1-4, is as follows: ETGVTQSPTHLIKTRGQQVTLRCSSQSGHNTVSWYQQALGQGPQFIFQYYREEENGRGNFPPRFSGLQFPNYSSELNVNALELDDSALYLCASSSMNTGSTNEKLFFGSGTQLSVL.

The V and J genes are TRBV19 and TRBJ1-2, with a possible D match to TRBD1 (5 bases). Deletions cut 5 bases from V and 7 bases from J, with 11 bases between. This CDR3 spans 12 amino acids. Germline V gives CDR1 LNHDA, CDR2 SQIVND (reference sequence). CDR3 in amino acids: CASSPPGGGYTF. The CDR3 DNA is TGTGCCAGTAGTCCGCCGGGGGGTGGCTACACCTTC.

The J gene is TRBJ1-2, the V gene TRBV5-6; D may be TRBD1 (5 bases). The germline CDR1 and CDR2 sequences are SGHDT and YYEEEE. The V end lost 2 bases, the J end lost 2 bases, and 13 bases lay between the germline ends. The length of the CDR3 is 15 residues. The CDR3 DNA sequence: TGTGCCAGCAGCTTACGAGGAGGGGTAAACTATGGCTACACCTTC. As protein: CASSLRGGVNYGYTF.